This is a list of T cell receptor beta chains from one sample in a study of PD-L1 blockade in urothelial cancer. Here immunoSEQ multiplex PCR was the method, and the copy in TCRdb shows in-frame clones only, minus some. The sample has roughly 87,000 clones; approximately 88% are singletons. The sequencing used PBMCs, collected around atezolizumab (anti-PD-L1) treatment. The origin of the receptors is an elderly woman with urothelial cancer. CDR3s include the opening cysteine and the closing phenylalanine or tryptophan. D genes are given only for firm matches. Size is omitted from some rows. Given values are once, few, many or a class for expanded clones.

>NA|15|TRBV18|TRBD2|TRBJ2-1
TGTGCCAGCTCTTCAGCGGGAGTTGGGCCCGGTGAGCAGTTCTTC
CASSSAGVGPGEQFF
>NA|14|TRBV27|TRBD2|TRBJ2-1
TGTGCCAGCAGTTTAGCGGGAGGGACGGGTGAGCAGTTCTTC
CASSLAGGTGEQFF
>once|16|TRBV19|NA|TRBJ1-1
TGTGCCAGTAGTATTCGGACACCGGCCATGAACACTGAAGCTTTCTTT
CASSIRTPAMNTEAFF
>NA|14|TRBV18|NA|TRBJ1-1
TGTGCCAGCTCGACAGACGTCATGAACACTGAAGCTTTCTTT
CASSTDVMNTEAFF
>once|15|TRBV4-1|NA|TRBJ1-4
TGCGCCAGCAGCAGAACCTTAGCAACTAATGAAAAACTGTTTTTT
CASSRTLATNEKLFF
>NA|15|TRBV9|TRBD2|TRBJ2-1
TGTGCCAGCAGCGCACTAGCGGGCACACTTGGGGAGCAGTTCTTC
CASSALAGTLGEQFF
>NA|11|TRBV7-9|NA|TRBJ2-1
TGTGCCAGCAGCATTCAGGCTCAGCAGTTCTTC
CASSIQAQQFF
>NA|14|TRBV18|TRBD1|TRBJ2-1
TGTGCCAGCTCACCGGGCGACAGGGCCCGGGAGCAGTTCTTC
CASSPGDRAREQFF
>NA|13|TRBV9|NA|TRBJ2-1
TGTGCCAGCAGCGTAGCTACAGGCAATGAGCAGTTCTTC
CASSVATGNEQFF
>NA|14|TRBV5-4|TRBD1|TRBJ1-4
TGTGCCAGCAGCACGGGACAGTCAAACGAAAAACTGTTTTTT
CASSTGQSNEKLFF
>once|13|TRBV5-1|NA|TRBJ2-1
TGCGCCAGCAGCCAGGACAGACTCAATGAGCAGTTCTTC
CASSQDRLNEQFF
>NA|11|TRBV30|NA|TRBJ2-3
TGTGCCTGGAGTGCAGCAGATACGCAGTATTTT
CAWSAADTQYF
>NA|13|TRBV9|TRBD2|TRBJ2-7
TGTGCCAGCAGCCAGCGGGAGAGCTACGAGCAGTACTTC
CASSQRESYEQYF
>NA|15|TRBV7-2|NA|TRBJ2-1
TGTGCCAGCAGCCCGGCCGCTACCCAGGGCTTAGAGCAGTTCTTC
CASSPAATQGLEQFF
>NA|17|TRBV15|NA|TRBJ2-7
TGTGCCACCAGCGCATACTCGGGCAGGGCGAGCTCCTACGAGCAGTACTTC
CATSAYSGRASSYEQYF
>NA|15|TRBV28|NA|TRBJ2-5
TGTGCCAGCAGTTTGCGGCTGGCACACCAAGAGACCCAGTACTTC
CASSLRLAHQETQYF
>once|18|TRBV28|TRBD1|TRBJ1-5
TGTGCCAGCAGTTTTCGCGCGACAGGGAAGATTCGCAATCAGCCCCAGCATTTT
CASSFRATGKIRNQPQHF
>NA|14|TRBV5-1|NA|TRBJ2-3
TGCGCCAGCAGGGGGACTTTAGAGACAGATACGCAGTATTTT
CASRGTLETDTQYF
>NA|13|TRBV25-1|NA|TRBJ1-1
TGTGCCAGCAGTGAATTCGGTAACACTGAAGCTTTCTTT
CASSEFGNTEAFF
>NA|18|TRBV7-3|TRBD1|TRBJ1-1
TGTGCCAGCAGCTTAATCCGAGGACAGGGGGCCCGCAACACTGAAGCTTTCTTT
CASSLIRGQGARNTEAFF
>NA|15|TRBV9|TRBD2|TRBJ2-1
TGTGCCAGCAGCGTTAGCGGGACGTCCTACAATGAGCAGTTCTTC
CASSVSGTSYNEQFF
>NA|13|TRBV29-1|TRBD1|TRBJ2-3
TGCAGCGTCCGACAGGGCAGCACAGATACGCAGTATTTT
CSVRQGSTDTQYF
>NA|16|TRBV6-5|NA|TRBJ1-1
TGTGCCAGCAGTTACTCGACGTCCACCCCGGGTACTGAAGCTTTCTTT
CASSYSTSTPGTEAFF
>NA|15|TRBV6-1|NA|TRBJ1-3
TGTGCCAGCAGCTCCGCTTTCAGCTCTGGAAACACCATATATTTT
CASSSAFSSGNTIYF
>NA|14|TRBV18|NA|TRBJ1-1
TGTGCCAGCTCACCACAGGGGGTTGGCACTGAAGCTTTCTTT
CASSPQGVGTEAFF
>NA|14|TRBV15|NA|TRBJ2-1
TGTGCCACTAGGGGATATAGCTCCTACAATGAGCAGTTCTTC
CATRGYSSYNEQFF
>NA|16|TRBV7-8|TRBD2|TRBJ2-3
TGTGCCAGCAGCTCCGGTCTAGCGGGAGTGGTGGATACGCAGTATTTT
CASSSGLAGVVDTQYF
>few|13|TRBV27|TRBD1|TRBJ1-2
TGTGCCAGCAGTCGGGACAGGGTGAGCGGCTACACCTTC
CASSRDRVSGYTF
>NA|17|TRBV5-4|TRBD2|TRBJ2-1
TGTGCCAGCAGCTTGATGTCGGGAGGAGTTAGTTACAATGAGCAGTTCTTC
CASSLMSGGVSYNEQFF
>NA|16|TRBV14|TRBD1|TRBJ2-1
TGTGCCAGCAGCCAACCCCTAGGACAGGGCTACAATGAGCAGTTCTTC
CASSQPLGQGYNEQFF
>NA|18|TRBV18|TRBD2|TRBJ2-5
TGTGCCAGCTCACCACCGGGGTCTAGCGGGAAGAGAAAAGAGACCCAGTACTTC
CASSPPGSSGKRKETQYF
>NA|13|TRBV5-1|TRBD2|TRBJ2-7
TGCGCCAGTAGGCGGGCGGGAGTAGACGAGCAGTACTTC
CASRRAGVDEQYF
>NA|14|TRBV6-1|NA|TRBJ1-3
TGTGCCAGCATCGGCGGCACCTCTGGAAACACCATATATTTT
CASIGGTSGNTIYF
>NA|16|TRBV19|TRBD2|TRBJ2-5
TGTGCCAGTAGTAAGTTCAGCGGGAGCGCGAGGGAGACCCAGTACTTC
CASSKFSGSARETQYF
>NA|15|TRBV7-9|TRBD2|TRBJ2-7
TGTGCCAGCGCCCCTTATCTAGCGGGAGTTTCCGAGCAGTACTTC
CASAPYLAGVSEQYF
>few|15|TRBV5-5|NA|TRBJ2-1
TGTGCCAGCAGCTTGGAGGGGTGGGATCACAATGAGCAGTTCTTC
CASSLEGWDHNEQFF
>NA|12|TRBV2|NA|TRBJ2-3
TGTGCCAGCAGTAGACCCAGGGATACGCAGTATTTT
CASSRPRDTQYF
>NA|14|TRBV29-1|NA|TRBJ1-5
TGCAGCGTTGCTCAGGGAAACGGCAATCAGCCCCAGCATTTT
CSVAQGNGNQPQHF
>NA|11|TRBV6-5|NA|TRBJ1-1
TGTGCCAGCACTTCGGACACTGAAGCTTTCTTT
CASTSDTEAFF
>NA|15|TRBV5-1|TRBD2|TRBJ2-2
TGCGCCAGCAGCCTGGGAGGGCCGGGCACCGGGGAGCTGTTTTTT
CASSLGGPGTGELFF
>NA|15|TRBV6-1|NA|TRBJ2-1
TGTGCCAGCAGTGACCCCACCGGGTCCCGGGGTGAGCAGTTCTTC
CASSDPTGSRGEQFF
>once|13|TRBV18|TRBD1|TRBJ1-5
TGTGCCAGCTCAGGGGACAGTTCTCTGCCCCAGCATTTT
CASSGDSSLPQHF
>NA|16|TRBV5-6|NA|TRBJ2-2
TGTGCCAGCAGCTTGGCTCTAGCGTCGAACACCGGGGAGCTGTTTTTT
CASSLALASNTGELFF
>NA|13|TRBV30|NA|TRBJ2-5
TGTGCCTGGACCGGGAGTGTAAGGGAGACCCAGTACTTC
CAWTGSVRETQYF
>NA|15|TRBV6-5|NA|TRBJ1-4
TGTGCCAGCAGTTACTCCGGAGGGCGGGGTGAAAAACTGTTTTTT
CASSYSGGRGEKLFF
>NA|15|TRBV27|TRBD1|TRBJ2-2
TGTGCCAGCAGTCGGGACAGGGGGCTTAACGGGGAGCTGTTTTTT
CASSRDRGLNGELFF
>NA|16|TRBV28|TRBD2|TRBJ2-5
TGTGCCAGCAGGGAACCGGGACTAGCGGGAATGGAGACCCAGTACTTC
CASREPGLAGMETQYF
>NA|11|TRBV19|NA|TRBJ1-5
TGTGCCAGTAGTACCACCTCGGCCCAGCATTTT
CASSTTSAQHF
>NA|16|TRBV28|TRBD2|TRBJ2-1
TGTGCCAGCAAAATAGCGGGAGGTGGCTCCTACAATGAGCAGTTCTTC
CASKIAGGGSYNEQFF
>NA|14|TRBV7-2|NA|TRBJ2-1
TGTGCCAGCAGCTTAGGGGCCTGGTCGGCGGAGCAGTTCTTC
CASSLGAWSAEQFF
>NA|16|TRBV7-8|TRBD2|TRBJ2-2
TGTGCCAGCAGCTCGAGACTAGCGGGGACGACCGGGGAGCTGTTTTTT
CASSSRLAGTTGELFF